Shown below are 14 T cell receptor beta chains from a single sample sequenced in a study of PD-L1 blockade in urothelial cancer listed by TCRdb under 2017. The library was produced with the immunoSEQ multiplex PCR assay. Drawn from immuneACCESS, this table holds only the in-frame rearrangements with V and J called that TCRdb kept. Clones are partly lost; checked studies trace under half to an unresolved V gene and leave the rest unexplained. The sample yields 85,000 to 130,000 clones; roughly nine tenths were counted once. The ten largest clones capture 0.75% to 0.95% of the sample. The specimen comprised PBMCs, sampled around atezolizumab (anti-PD-L1) treatment. These receptors were obtained from a woman of 80 years or more with urothelial cancer.

The chain combines TRBV4-1 with TRBJ2-1, with 9 bases fitting TRBD2. Per germline, CDR1 MGHRA and CDR2 YSYEKL. The CDR3 sequence is 16 residues long. Trimming at V came to 3 bases and at J to 4 bases, leaving 7 bases not matched to a gene. CDR3 amino acids: CASSQATSGPYNEQFF. The DNA for the CDR3 is TGCGCCAGCAGCCAGGCAACTAGCGGGCCTTACAATGAGCAGTTCTTC.

V gene TRBV7-2 combines with J gene TRBJ2-7; 8 positions agree with TRBD1. The CDR3 has 14 amino acids. Germline V lookup: CDR1 SGHTA, CDR2 FQGNSA. With 3 bases clipped from V and 6 bases from J, the junction kept 7 bases outside the gene matches. The CDR3 sequence is CASSLDRALREQYF. DNA for the CDR3: TGTGCCAGCAGCTTGGACAGGGCCCTTCGCGAGCAGTACTTC.

The CDR3 is CASSLSGTLSYNEQFF. The CDR3 DNA sequence: TGTGCCAGCAGTTTATCAGGGACATTGTCCTACAATGAGCAGTTCTTC. The chain has TRBV28 and TRBJ2-1; D is perhaps TRBD1 (6 bases). CDR1 and CDR2 from the germline V gene are MDHEN and SYDVKM. V was clipped by 1 base and J by 1 base, with 11 bases between them. The CDR3 length is 16 residues. Supplemented by reference TRBV28 and TRBJ2-1, the full variable domain reads DVKVTQSSRYLVKRTGEKVFLECVQDMDHENMFWYRQDPGLGLRLIYFSYDVKMKEKGDIPEGYSVSREKKERFSLILESASTNQTSMYLCASSLSGTLSYNEQFFGPGTRLTVL.

The chain recombines TRBV19 with TRBJ2-2; D perhaps matches TRBD1 (7 bases). This CDR3 contains 16 residues. In germline, CDR1 is LNHDA, CDR2 SQIVND (reference sequence). The V end was cut by 1 base, the J end by 4 bases, with 13 bases between. Written as DNA, the CDR3 is TGTGCCAGTAGTATAGTGGAGGGGGCAGGCACCGGGGAGCTGTTTTTT. This codes for CASSIVEGAGTGELFF.

V is TRBV7-6 and J is TRBJ1-1; 7 bases are a match to TRBD1. The V segment lost 5 bases and the J segment 6 bases; nucleotides outside the gene matches: 9. The CDR3 contains 14 residues. The germline CDR1 and CDR2 sequences are SGHVS and FNYEAQ. The DNA for the CDR3 is TGTGCCAGCAGCCGAGCGGGAGGGGGCCCTGAAGCTTTCTTT. Protein product: CASSRAGGGPEAFF.

This chain joins TRBV10-3 and TRBJ2-7; 7 bases align to TRBD2. Unmatched junction bases numbered 10, after V lost 8 bases and J lost 0 bases. The CDR3 covers 15 residues. CDR1 and CDR2 from the germline V gene are ENHRY and SYGVKD. This CDR3 reads CAIGLAELSSYEQYF. The CDR3 DNA reads as TGTGCCATCGGTCTAGCGGAATTGAGCTCCTACGAGCAGTACTTC.

This chain links TRBV19 with TRBJ1-5; 7 bases match TRBD1. The CDR3 has 15 amino acids. The V gene's germline CDR1 is LNHDA and CDR2 SQIVND (reference sequence). J lost 1 base, V lost 5 bases, and 5 bases had no gene match. CDR3 sequence: CASSPRGQSNQPQHF. CDR3 in DNA: TGTGCCAGTAGTCCCCGGGGACAGAGCAATCAGCCCCAGCATTTT.

This chain connects TRBV19 to TRBJ2-3; D remains unclear. CDR3 length equals 17 residues. Germline V gives CDR1 LNHDA, CDR2 SQIVND (reference sequence). Trimming pared 5 bases from V and 0 bases from J, leaving 18 bases between. As DNA, the CDR3 is TGTGCCAGTAGTGTTCGACTGCCACGATCTAGCACAGATACGCAGTATTTT. Protein sequence: CASSVRLPRSSTDTQYF.

V and J are TRBV27 and TRBJ2-5; D uncertain. CDR1 and CDR2 from the germline V gene are MNHEY and SMNVEV (reference sequence). Trimming shortened V by 6 bases and J by 5 bases, and 7 bases separated the two germline ends. The CDR3 totals 11 residues. The CDR3 DNA sequence: TGTGCCAGCAGCTATCTGGAGACCCAGTACTTC. Protein: CASSYLETQYF.

The chain employs TRBV15 and TRBJ2-7; 8 bases fit TRBD2. Germline V lookup: CDR1 LNHNV, CDR2 YYDKDF (reference sequence). This CDR3 region has 14 residues. V was clipped by 4 bases and J by 7 bases; unmatched bases: 9. The CDR3: CATSTRAGGEEQYF. The CDR3 DNA reads TGTGCCACCAGCACCAGGGCGGGAGGAGAAGAGCAGTACTTC.

V usage is TRBV19 and J usage is TRBJ1-2; tentative D call: TRBD1 (5 bases). The CDR3 loop spans 15 amino acids. Germline CDR1 and CDR2: LNHDA and SQIVND (reference sequence). Deletions cut 4 bases from V and 5 bases from J, with 17 bases between. CDR3 sequence (DNA): TGTGCCAGTAGTACAACACAGGTTTCTGGATATGGCTACACCTTC. Its protein is CASSTTQVSGYGYTF. Full variable domain (missing parts from reference TRBV19 and TRBJ1-2): DGGITQSPKYLFRKEGQNVTLSCEQNLNHDAMYWYRQDPGQGLRLIYYSQIVNDFQKGDIAEGYSVSREKKESFPLTVTSAQKNPTAFYLCASSTTQVSGYGYTFGSGTRLTVV.

The chain joins TRBV7-7 to TRBJ2-5; TRBD1 might be the D (5 bases). V lost 4 bases and J 5 bases, leaving 11 bases between the germline ends. The CDR3 has 13 amino acids. Germline lookup yields CDR1 SSHAT and CDR2 FNYEAQ (reference sequence). This CDR3 is CASSWGERETQYF. CDR3 nucleotides: TGTGCCAGCAGCTGGGGCGAAAGGGAGACCCAGTACTTC.

V gene TRBV9 combines with J gene TRBJ2-6, with D possibly matching TRBD1 (6 bases). This CDR3 region has 17 residues. V was shortened by 6 bases and J by 0 bases, with 16 bases between the two germline ends. Germline V lookup: CDR1 SGDLS, CDR2 YYNGEE. DNA of the CDR3: TGTGCCAGCACCCCGGGACACCTGAACTCTGGGGCCAACGTCCTGACTTTC. Protein: CASTPGHLNSGANVLTF.

The rearrangement uses TRBV5-1 and TRBJ2-3; tentative D call: TRBD1 (5 bases). The CDR3 has 14 residues. The germline V gene has CDR1 SGHRS and CDR2 YFSETQ. The ends were cut back, 0 bases at V and 5 bases at J, with 10 bases in the middle. The CDR3 DNA follows: TGCGCCAGCAGCTTGGCCAGGGTAAGAGATACGCAGTATTTT. Translation gives CASSLARVRDTQYF.